The rows below give T cell receptor beta chains drawn from one sample of a study of blood T cells in healthy people across ages. Via MiXCR, TCRdb re-called the 5' RACE reads, giving one row per CDR3 protein. The sample includes approximately 1,000,000 distinct CDR3 sequences, more than 35% seen only once; the top ten take approximately 17%. The sample consisted of blood. All receptors come from a woman in her fifties or sixties in good health. The CDR3 runs from the conserved cysteine through the conserved F or W. A D gene is named only where the DNA matches it firmly. Clone size, where shown, is once, few, many, or a class for clones that have expanded.

D	V	size	J	DNA	CDR3
.	TRBV27	.	TRBJ2-3	TGTGCCAGCAGCCAAAACAGGGAAAGGGCAGATACGCAGTATTTT	CASSQNRERADTQYF
.	TRBV9	few	TRBJ2-5	TGTGCCAGCAGCGCCATACGGGACAAAGTAGAGACCCAGTACTTC	CASSAIRDKVETQYF
TRBD2	TRBV12-3/TRBV12-4	.	TRBJ2-1	TGTGCCAGCAGTCCAGCCCCTAGCGGCTCCTACAATGAGCAGTTCTTC	CASSPAPSGSYNEQFF
TRBD2	TRBV13	.	TRBJ2-3	TGTGCCAGCAGCCGAAGCTGGCTAGCGGGAGACACAGATACGCAGTATTTT	CASSRSWLAGDTDTQYF
TRBD1	TRBV6-5	few	TRBJ2-3	TGTGCCAGCAGTTACAGCCGACAGGGGAGGACAGATACGCAGTATTTT	CASSYSRQGRTDTQYF
TRBD1	TRBV9	.	TRBJ2-5	TGTGTCAGCAGACAGACAGGGCAAGAGACCCAGTACTTC	CVSRQTGQETQYF
TRBD2	TRBV25-1	.	TRBJ2-1	TGTGCCAGCGGGGGACTAGCGGGGGTAAATGAGCAGTTCTTC	CASGGLAGVNEQFF
TRBD2	TRBV9	.	TRBJ2-1	TGTGCCAGCAGCACCAGAGCGGGAGGAGCCTACAATGAGCAGTTCTTC	CASSTRAGGAYNEQFF
.	TRBV6-5	few	TRBJ1-6	TGTGCCAGCAGTTCCCCCAATTCACCCCTCCACTTT	CASSSPNSPLHF
TRBD2	TRBV27	.	TRBJ2-7	TGTGCCAGCAGGGGACTAGCGGGAGAAGGCGCCTACGAGCAGTACTTC	CASRGLAGEGAYEQYF
.	TRBV12-3/TRBV12-4	few	TRBJ2-7	TGTGCCAGCAGTTTAGGGCCGCTAAACGAGCAGTACTTC	CASSLGPLNEQYF
TRBD2	TRBV11-1	.	TRBJ2-3	TGTGCCAGCAGCCCCCTCACGGGAGGGTTCTCAGATACGCAGTATTTT	CASSPLTGGFSDTQYF
.	TRBV5-1	.	TRBJ2-2	TGCGCCAGCAGCCTCCGGACTGCCGGGGAGCTGTTTTTT	CASSLRTAGELFF
TRBD1	TRBV28	.	TRBJ1-1	TGTGCCAGCAGTTGGGACAGGGGAACTGAAGCTTTCTTT	CASSWDRGTEAFF
TRBD2	TRBV29-1	once	TRBJ2-1	TGCAGCGTTGGAGCGACTAGCGGGAGATTTGGCAATGAGCAGTTCTTC	CSVGATSGRFGNEQFF
TRBD1	TRBV18	.	TRBJ1-5	TGTGCCAGCTCACCGGGAGGGACAGGGATTAATCAGCCCCAGCATTTT	CASSPGGTGINQPQHF
TRBD2	TRBV4-2	.	TRBJ2-5	TGTGCCAGCAGCCAAGGGACTAGCGGGAGCCTTCAAGAGACCCAGTACTTC	CASSQGTSGSLQETQYF
.	TRBV3-1	.	TRBJ1-1	TGTGCCAGCAGCCAAACGTATCGGCCCTGGGCTTTCTTT	CASSQTYRPWAFF
.	TRBV4-1	few	TRBJ2-4	TGCGCCAGCAACGATCGGGGGGAGGGGGTTATTCAGTACTTC	CASNDRGEGVIQYF
TRBD1	TRBV28	.	TRBJ2-7	TGTGCCAGCACCCTGACATCCGGGACAGGGGGCAACGAGCAGTACTTC	CASTLTSGTGGNEQYF
TRBD1	TRBV20-1	.	TRBJ1-2	TGCAGTGCCTTGGACAGGCTGAACTATGGCTACACCTTC	CSALDRLNYGYTF
.	TRBV2	.	TRBJ2-2	TGTGCCACCTACCCGAGGCTAAACACCGGGGAGCTGTTTTTT	CATYPRLNTGELFF
.	TRBV11-2	.	TRBJ1-2	TGTGCCAGCAGCTTAGGTGGTAGGGTCCACCACGGCTACACCTTC	CASSLGGRVHHGYTF
.	TRBV3-1	.	TRBJ2-4	TGTGCCAGCAGCCAAGATTCCCGAGCCAAAAACATTCAGTACTTC	CASSQDSRAKNIQYF
.	TRBV24-1	few	TRBJ2-3	TGTGCCACCAGTGATCGGGATACGCAGTATTTT	CATSDRDTQYF
TRBD1	TRBV24-1	.	TRBJ2-1	TGTGCCACCAGTGATTCCGGGACAGGGGGCCGTGAGCAGTTCTTC	CATSDSGTGGREQFF
.	TRBV7-8	.	TRBJ2-7	TGTGCCAGCAGCTTAGCTGCTCGGGCAGGGTATTGGTACTTC	CASSLAARAGYWYF
.	TRBV29-1	.	TRBJ1-1	TGCAGCGTTGAAGTTAGCACTTGGCCTGAAGCTTTCTTT	CSVEVSTWPEAFF
TRBD2	TRBV29-1	few	TRBJ2-5	TGCAGCGTTCGTCCCGGGACTAGTGGGGAGACCCAGTACTTC	CSVRPGTSGETQYF